Listed below are T cell receptor beta chains from one sample, sequenced in a study of blood T cell repertoires in COVID-19. Generated by immunoSEQ multiplex PCR, the TCRdb table keeps only in-frame clones and is missing some. The data show 100,000 to 150,000 clones, about 81% seen once. The sequencing sample was made of peripheral blood. These TCRs come from a woman of 80 years or more with acute or convalescent COVID-19. Each CDR3 is given with its conserved first and last residue. A D gene is named only where the DNA matches it firmly. The size entry is marked missing in some rows and otherwise reads once, few, many or a size class.

clone size	CDR3 length	J gene	V gene	D gene	CDR3 protein	CDR3 DNA
NA	16	TRBJ2-2	TRBV6-2/TRBV6-3	NA	CASSYSRYQNTGELFF	TGTGCCAGCAGTTACTCGAGGTACCAGAACACCGGGGAGCTGTTTTTT
NA	15	TRBJ2-5	TRBV7-2	TRBD1	CASSLGRGRRETQYF	TGTGCCAGCAGCTTAGGCAGGGGGCGTCGGGAGACCCAGTACTTC
NA	14	TRBJ1-2	TRBV20-1	NA	CSASHVLPDYGYTF	TGCAGTGCTAGTCATGTACTCCCGGACTATGGCTACACCTTC
NA	15	TRBJ1-1	TRBV7-2	TRBD1	CASSVTGTANTEAFF	TGTGCCAGCAGCGTGACCGGGACAGCGAACACTGAAGCTTTCTTT
NA	12	TRBJ1-2	TRBV9	NA	CASSLSGAGYTF	TGTGCCAGCAGCCTCAGTGGGGCTGGCTACACCTTC
NA	14	TRBJ2-5	TRBV30	TRBD2	CAWSRGGRTETQYF	TGTGCCTGGAGTCGGGGGGGGAGGACGGAGACCCAGTACTTC
NA	13	TRBJ2-1	TRBV5-1	TRBD1	CASSLGQYNEQFF	TGCGCCAGCAGCCTGGGACAGTACAATGAGCAGTTCTTC
NA	11	TRBJ2-3	TRBV19	NA	CASGIADTQYF	TGTGCCAGTGGGATAGCGGATACGCAGTATTTT
NA	16	TRBJ2-5	TRBV5-6	TRBD1	CASSSRDRGYQETQYF	TGTGCCAGCAGCTCCCGGGACAGGGGATACCAAGAGACCCAGTACTTC
once	15	TRBJ1-6	TRBV19	NA	CASSIAGRMNSPLHF	TGTGCCAGTAGTATCGCGGGCAGGATGAATTCACCCCTCCACTTT
NA	14	TRBJ2-1	TRBV11-3	TRBD2	CASSLGGLYNEQFF	TGTGCCAGCAGCTTAGGGGGACTATACAATGAGCAGTTCTTC
NA	13	TRBJ1-1	TRBV7-2	NA	CATSEQPNTEAFF	TGTGCCACCTCGGAACAGCCGAACACTGAAGCTTTCTTT
NA	12	TRBJ2-7	TRBV10-2	NA	CASREQGGEQYF	TGCGCCAGCAGGGAGCAGGGGGGCGAGCAGTACTTC
NA	14	TRBJ1-2	TRBV2	NA	CASRLDSYDYGYTF	TGTGCCAGCAGGCTAGACAGTTACGACTATGGCTACACCTTC
NA	18	TRBJ1-6	TRBV6-2/TRBV6-3	TRBD1	CASSSSGTGIAYNSPLHF	TGTGCCAGCAGTTCTTCCGGGACAGGGATCGCCTATAATTCACCCCTCCACTTT
many	18	TRBJ2-2	TRBV4-1	TRBD2	CASSQDRTSGRKGGELFF	TGCGCCAGCAGCCAAGATCGGACTAGCGGGAGAAAGGGCGGGGAGCTGTTTTTT
NA	17	TRBJ2-1	TRBV15	TRBD2	CATSRALPGLHINEQFF	TGTGCCACCAGCAGAGCCCTCCCGGGACTACATATCAATGAGCAGTTCTTC
NA	16	TRBJ2-1	TRBV9	TRBD2	CASSVGLAGGLNEQFF	TGTGCCAGCAGCGTAGGGCTAGCGGGGGGTTTGAATGAGCAGTTCTTC
NA	16	TRBJ1-1	TRBV5-5	TRBD1	CASSFSGTGHNTEAFF	TGTGCCAGCAGCTTCTCCGGGACAGGTCACAACACTGAAGCTTTCTTT
NA	15	TRBJ2-7	TRBV5-1	TRBD1	CASTSLGGLTYEQYF	TGCGCCAGCACCTCGTTAGGGGGCCTGACCTACGAGCAGTACTTC
few	17	TRBJ2-1	TRBV4-3	NA	CASSQAGHTLGRNEQFF	TGCGCCAGCAGCCAAGCGGGACACACCCTGGGCCGCAATGAGCAGTTCTTC
NA	15	TRBJ1-5	TRBV19	NA	CASSTQGYSNQPQHF	TGTGCCAGTAGTACTCAGGGGTATAGCAATCAGCCCCAGCATTTT
NA	14	TRBJ2-2	TRBV14	NA	CASSQLQDTGELFF	TGTGCCAGCAGCCAGTTACAGGACACCGGGGAGCTGTTTTTT
NA	13	TRBJ1-1	TRBV6-5	NA	CASRLTENTEAFF	TGTGCCAGCAGGTTGACAGAGAACACTGAAGCTTTCTTT
NA	13	TRBJ1-2	TRBV6-6	TRBD1	CASSYDGQGGYTF	TGTGCCAGCAGTTACGACGGACAGGGTGGCTACACCTTC
NA	15	TRBJ1-4	TRBV16	NA	CASSQARQTGEKLFF	TGTGCCAGCAGCCAAGCCCGACAGACGGGTGAAAAACTGTTTTTT
once	13	TRBJ2-2	TRBV30	NA	CAWSVAGSGELFF	TGTGCCTGGAGTGTAGCAGGGTCCGGGGAGCTGTTTTTT
NA	15	TRBJ2-1	TRBV18	TRBD2	CASSPLAGGHNEQFF	TGTGCCAGCTCACCACTAGCGGGGGGGCACAATGAGCAGTTCTTC
NA	15	TRBJ2-7	TRBV7-9	TRBD1	CASSPWGQGLNEQYF	TGTGCCAGCAGCCCTTGGGGACAGGGGCTCAACGAGCAGTACTTC
NA	15	TRBJ1-1	TRBV6-1	NA	CASSERGPLNTEAFF	TGTGCCAGCAGTGAAAGGGGTCCCTTGAACACTGAAGCTTTCTTT
NA	16	TRBJ2-3	TRBV6-2/TRBV6-3	TRBD1	CASSYSRTGDTDTQYF	TGTGCCAGCAGTTACTCGCGGACAGGAGACACAGATACGCAGTATTTT
NA	14	TRBJ2-5	TRBV29-1	TRBD2	CSVELRGELETQYF	TGCAGCGTTGAATTGCGGGGGGAATTAGAGACCCAGTACTTC
NA	15	TRBJ1-2	TRBV5-8	TRBD1	CASSLARTGGGGYTF	TGTGCCAGCAGCTTGGCCAGGACAGGGGGCGGTGGCTACACCTTC
NA	15	TRBJ2-7	TRBV11-2	TRBD2	CASSLDNGSGEVQYF	TGTGCCAGCAGCTTAGATAACGGGAGCGGGGAGGTGCAGTACTTC
NA	13	TRBJ2-7	TRBV14	NA	CASSQANSYEQYF	TGTGCCAGCAGCCAAGCAAACTCCTACGAGCAGTACTTC
NA	14	TRBJ2-1	TRBV5-1	TRBD2	CASRQLAGGDEQFF	TGCGCCAGCAGACAACTAGCGGGGGGCGATGAGCAGTTCTTC
once	15	TRBJ1-1	TRBV11-2	NA	CASSPGSVRGTEAFF	TGTGCCAGCAGCCCCGGAAGCGTCCGGGGCACTGAAGCTTTCTTT
NA	16	TRBJ2-3	TRBV18	TRBD2	CASSEGLAGAGDTQYF	TGTGCCAGCTCCGAGGGACTAGCGGGAGCGGGAGATACGCAGTATTTT
few	16	TRBJ2-3	TRBV5-1	TRBD2	CASSLIRAGSGDTQYF	TGCGCCAGCAGCTTGATCCGAGCGGGATCAGGAGATACGCAGTATTTT
NA	14	TRBJ2-2	TRBV10-2	TRBD1	CASTGQGGIRELFF	TGCGCCAGCACCGGACAGGGCGGAATCAGGGAGCTGTTTTTT
NA	11	TRBJ2-7	TRBV29-1	NA	CSVVAFDEQYF	TGCAGCGTTGTCGCGTTCGACGAGCAGTACTTC
once	17	TRBJ2-3	TRBV5-4	TRBD2	CASSLAPGGPNTDTQYF	TGTGCCAGCAGCCTAGCCCCGGGGGGACCGAACACAGATACGCAGTATTTT
NA	12	TRBJ1-1	TRBV6-5	TRBD1	CASRRTGGLAFF	TGTGCCAGCAGGAGGACAGGAGGTCTGGCTTTCTTT